This TCR beta chain stems from a study of blood T cell repertoires in COVID-19. Participants' reported clinical history set cohort assignment. In Cohort 3, a recovered donor had either two negative PCRs, clearance, or symptom resolution. CDR1 is LNHNV and CDR2 is YYDKDF in the germline V gene (reference sequence). The germline V and J ends were trimmed by 5 bases and 5 bases, with 15 bases remaining between them. This CDR3 is 14 amino acids long. TCRdb's copy holds only in-frame clones and misses some; the assay was immunoSEQ multiplex PCR. The sample has 250,000 to 350,000 clones; roughly 90% are singletons.

The sequencing input was PBMCs or T cells enriched from blood (not recorded which). This chain links TRBV15 with TRBJ1-2; D unclear. The sequence was collected from a man aged 55-75 years who had recovered from COVID-19. In nucleotides, the CDR3 is TGTGCCACCAGCCCCCTCTCTAGGCGGTATGGCTACACCTTC. It codes for CATSPLSRRYGYTF.